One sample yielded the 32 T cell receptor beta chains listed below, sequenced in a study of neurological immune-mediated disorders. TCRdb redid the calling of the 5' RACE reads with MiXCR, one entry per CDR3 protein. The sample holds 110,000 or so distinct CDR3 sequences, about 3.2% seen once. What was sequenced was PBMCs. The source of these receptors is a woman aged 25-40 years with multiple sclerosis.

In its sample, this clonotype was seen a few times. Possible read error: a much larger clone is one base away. The CDR3 loop reads CASSQNRGVDEQFF. CDR3 DNA sequence: TGTGCCAGCAGCCAAAACAGGGGAGTCGATGAGCAGTTCTTC. The chain combines TRBV11-2 with TRBJ2-1, with 7 bases that match TRBD1. The CDR3 spans 14 residues. V was pared by 5 bases and J by 8 bases, with 9 bases of the junction left unmatched. Looked up from germline, CDR1 is SGHAT and CDR2 is FQNNGV.

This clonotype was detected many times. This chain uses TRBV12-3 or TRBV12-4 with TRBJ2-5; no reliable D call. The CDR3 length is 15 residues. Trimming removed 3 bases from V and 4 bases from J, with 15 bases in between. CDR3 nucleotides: TGTGCCAGCAGTTTGTATGCAGGAATTGGAGAGACCCAGTACTTC. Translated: CASSLYAGIGETQYF.

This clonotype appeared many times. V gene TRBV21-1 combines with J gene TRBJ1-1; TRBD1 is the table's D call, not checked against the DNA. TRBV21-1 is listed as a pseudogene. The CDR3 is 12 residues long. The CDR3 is CASSKGTTEAFF. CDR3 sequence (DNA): TGTGCCAGCAGCAAGGGGACAACTGAAGCTTTCTTT.

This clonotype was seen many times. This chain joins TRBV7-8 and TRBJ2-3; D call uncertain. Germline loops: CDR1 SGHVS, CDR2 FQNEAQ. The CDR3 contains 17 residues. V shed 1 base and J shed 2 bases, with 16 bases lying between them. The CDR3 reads CASSLGANRALTDTQYF. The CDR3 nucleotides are TGTGCCAGCAGCTTAGGTGCCAACCGGGCCCTCACAGATACGCAGTATTTT.

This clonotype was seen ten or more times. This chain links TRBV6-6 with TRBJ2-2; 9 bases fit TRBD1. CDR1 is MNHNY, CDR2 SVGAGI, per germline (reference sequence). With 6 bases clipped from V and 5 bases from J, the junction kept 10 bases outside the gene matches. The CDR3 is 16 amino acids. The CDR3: CASSNPQGARTGELFF. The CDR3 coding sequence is TGTGCCAGCAGCAACCCACAGGGGGCCCGAACCGGGGAGCTGTTTTTT.

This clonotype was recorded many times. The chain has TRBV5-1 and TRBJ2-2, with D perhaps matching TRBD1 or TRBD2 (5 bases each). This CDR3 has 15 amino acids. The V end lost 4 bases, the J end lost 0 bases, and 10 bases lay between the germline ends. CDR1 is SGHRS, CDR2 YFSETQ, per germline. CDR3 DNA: TGCGCCAGCAGCCCGGTGGGGGCGAACACCGGGGAGCTGTTTTTT. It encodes CASSPVGANTGELFF.

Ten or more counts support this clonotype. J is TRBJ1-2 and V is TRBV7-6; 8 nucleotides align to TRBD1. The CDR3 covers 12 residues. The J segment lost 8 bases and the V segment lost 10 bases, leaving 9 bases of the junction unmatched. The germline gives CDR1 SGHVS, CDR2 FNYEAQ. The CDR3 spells CATKTGADGYTF. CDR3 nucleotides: TGTGCCACCAAGACAGGGGCTGACGGCTACACCTTC.

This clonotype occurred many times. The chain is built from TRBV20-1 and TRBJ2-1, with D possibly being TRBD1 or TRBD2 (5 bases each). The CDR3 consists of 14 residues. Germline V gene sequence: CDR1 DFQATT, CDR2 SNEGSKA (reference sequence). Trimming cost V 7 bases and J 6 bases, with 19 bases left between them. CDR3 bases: TGCAGTGAGCGGTCGATGGCAGGGCGCAATGAGCAGTTCTTC. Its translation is CSERSMAGRNEQFF.

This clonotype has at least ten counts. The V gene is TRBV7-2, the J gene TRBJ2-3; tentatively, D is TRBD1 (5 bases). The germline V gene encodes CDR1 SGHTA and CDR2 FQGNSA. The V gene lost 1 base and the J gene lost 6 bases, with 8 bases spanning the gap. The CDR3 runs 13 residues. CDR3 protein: CASSLVRGDTQYF. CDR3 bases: TGTGCCAGCAGCTTAGTAAGGGGCGATACGCAGTATTTT.

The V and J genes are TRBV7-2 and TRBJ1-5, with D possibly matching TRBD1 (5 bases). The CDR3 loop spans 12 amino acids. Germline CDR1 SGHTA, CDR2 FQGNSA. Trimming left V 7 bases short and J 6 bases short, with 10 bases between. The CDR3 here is CASTVQGQPQHF. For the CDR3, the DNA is TGTGCCAGCACAGTTCAGGGTCAGCCCCAGCATTTT.

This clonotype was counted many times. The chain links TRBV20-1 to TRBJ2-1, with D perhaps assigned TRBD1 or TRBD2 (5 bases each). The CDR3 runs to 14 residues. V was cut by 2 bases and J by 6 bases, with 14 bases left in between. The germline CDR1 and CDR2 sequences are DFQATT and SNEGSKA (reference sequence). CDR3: CSARPRGRSNEQFF. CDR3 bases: TGCAGTGCTAGACCGAGGGGCAGGTCCAATGAGCAGTTCTTC.

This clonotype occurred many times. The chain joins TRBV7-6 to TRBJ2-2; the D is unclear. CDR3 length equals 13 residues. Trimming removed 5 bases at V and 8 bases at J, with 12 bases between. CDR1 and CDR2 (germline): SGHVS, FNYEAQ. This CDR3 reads CASSRASGGELFF. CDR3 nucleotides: TGTGCCAGCAGCCGAGCTTCCGGGGGGGAGCTGTTTTTT.

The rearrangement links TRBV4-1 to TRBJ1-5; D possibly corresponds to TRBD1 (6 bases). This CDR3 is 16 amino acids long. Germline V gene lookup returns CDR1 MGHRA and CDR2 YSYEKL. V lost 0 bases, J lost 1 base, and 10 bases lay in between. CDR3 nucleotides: TGCGCCAGCAGCCAAGAGATACAGGGAAGCAATCAGCCCCAGCATTTT. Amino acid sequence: CASSQEIQGSNQPQHF.

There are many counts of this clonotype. Here the CDR3 DNA reads TGCGCCAGCACCATTAAGCCCGGTGGGACAGGGTTTGTAAATGAGCAGTTCTTC. Protein product: CASTIKPGGTGFVNEQFF. The chain uses TRBV5-1 and TRBJ2-1; 9 bases are shared with TRBD1. The CDR3 sequence is 18 residues long. The V gene's germline CDR1 is SGHRS and CDR2 YFSETQ. V was clipped by 6 bases and J by 7 bases; unmatched bases: 20.

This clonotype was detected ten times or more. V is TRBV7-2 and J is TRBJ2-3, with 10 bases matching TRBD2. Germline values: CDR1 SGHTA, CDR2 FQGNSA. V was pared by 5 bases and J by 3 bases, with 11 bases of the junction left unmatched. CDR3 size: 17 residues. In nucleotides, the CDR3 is TGTGCCAGCAGCCTGGTGAGCGGGAGGGCCGGTACAGATACGCAGTATTTT. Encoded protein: CASSLVSGRAGTDTQYF.

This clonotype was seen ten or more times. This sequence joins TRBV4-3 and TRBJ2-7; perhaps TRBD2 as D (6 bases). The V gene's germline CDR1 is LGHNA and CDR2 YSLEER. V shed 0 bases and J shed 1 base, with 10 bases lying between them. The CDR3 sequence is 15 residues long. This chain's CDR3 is CASSQDRRGSYEQYF. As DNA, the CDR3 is TGCGCCAGCAGCCAAGATCGGAGGGGTTCCTACGAGCAGTACTTC.

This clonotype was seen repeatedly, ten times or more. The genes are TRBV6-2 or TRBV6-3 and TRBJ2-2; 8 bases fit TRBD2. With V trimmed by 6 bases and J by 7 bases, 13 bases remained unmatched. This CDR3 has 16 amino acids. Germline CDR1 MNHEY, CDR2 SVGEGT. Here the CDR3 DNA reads TGTGCCAGCAGGCTGCCTCGGGGGGGCCGGATCGGGGAGCTGTTTTTT. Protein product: CASRLPRGGRIGELFF.

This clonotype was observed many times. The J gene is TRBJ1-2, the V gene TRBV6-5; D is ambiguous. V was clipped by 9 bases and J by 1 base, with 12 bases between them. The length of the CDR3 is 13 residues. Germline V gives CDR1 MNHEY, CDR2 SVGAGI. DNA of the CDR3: TGTGCCAGTCGACTGGGAAGTAACTATGGCTACACCTTC. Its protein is CASRLGSNYGYTF.

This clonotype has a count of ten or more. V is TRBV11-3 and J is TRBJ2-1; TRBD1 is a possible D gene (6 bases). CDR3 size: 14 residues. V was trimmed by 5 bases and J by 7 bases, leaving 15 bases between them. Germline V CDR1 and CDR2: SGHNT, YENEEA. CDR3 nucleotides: TGTGCCAGCAGCCGCAGTTGGGGGCAGAATGAGCAGTTCTTC. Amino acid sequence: CASSRSWGQNEQFF.

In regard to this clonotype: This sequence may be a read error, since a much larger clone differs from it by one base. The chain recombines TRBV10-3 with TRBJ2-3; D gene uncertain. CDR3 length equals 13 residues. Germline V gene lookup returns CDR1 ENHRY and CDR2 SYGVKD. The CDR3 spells CATSEIRTDTQYF. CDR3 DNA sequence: TGTGCCACCAGTGAGATCAGGACAGATACGCAGTATTTT.

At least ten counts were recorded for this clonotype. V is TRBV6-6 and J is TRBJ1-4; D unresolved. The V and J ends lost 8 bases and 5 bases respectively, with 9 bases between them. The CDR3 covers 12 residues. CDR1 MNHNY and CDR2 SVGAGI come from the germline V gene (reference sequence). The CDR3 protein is CASVGRNEKLFF. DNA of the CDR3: TGTGCCAGCGTTGGAAGGAATGAAAAACTGTTTTTT.

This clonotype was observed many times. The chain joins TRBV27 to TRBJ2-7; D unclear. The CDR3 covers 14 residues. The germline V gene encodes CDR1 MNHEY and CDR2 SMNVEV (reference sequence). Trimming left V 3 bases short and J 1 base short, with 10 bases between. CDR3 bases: TGTGCCAGCAGTTTTAACGGGTTTTCCTACGAGCAGTACTTC. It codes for CASSFNGFSYEQYF.

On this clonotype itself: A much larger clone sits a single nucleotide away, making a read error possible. The CDR3 reads CASSVGGSAETIYF. The CDR3 DNA is TGTGCCAGCAGCGTAGGGGGCTCTGCGGAAACCATATATTTT. The chain couples TRBV9 to TRBJ1-3; possibly TRBD1 for D (5 bases). CDR3 length equals 14 residues. Trimming pared 0 bases from V and 10 bases from J, leaving 14 bases between. Germline assignment: CDR1 SGDLS and CDR2 YYNGEE.

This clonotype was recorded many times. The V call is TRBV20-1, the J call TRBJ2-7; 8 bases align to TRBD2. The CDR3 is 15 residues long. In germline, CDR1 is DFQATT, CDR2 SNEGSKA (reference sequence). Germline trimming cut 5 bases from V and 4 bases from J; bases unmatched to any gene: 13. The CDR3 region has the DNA TGCAGTGCTCTTCTTCCGCGGGAGGCTATATACGAGCAGTACTTC. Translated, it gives CSALLPREAIYEQYF.

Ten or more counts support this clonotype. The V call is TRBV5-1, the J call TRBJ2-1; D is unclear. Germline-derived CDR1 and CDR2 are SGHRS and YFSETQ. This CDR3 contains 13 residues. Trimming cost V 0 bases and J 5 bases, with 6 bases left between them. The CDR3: CASSLVRDNEQFF. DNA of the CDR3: TGCGCCAGCAGCTTGGTTCGGGACAATGAGCAGTTCTTC.

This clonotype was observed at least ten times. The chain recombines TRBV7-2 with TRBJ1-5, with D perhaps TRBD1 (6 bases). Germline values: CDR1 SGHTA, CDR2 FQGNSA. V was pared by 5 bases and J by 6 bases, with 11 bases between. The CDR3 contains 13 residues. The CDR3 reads CASSTRGGQPQHF. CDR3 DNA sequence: TGTGCCAGCAGCACCAGGGGAGGTCAGCCCCAGCATTTT.

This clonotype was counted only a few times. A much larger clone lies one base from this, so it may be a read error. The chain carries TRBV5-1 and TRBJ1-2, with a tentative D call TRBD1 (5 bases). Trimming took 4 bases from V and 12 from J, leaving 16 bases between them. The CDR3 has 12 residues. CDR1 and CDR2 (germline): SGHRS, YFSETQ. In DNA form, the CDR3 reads TGCGCCAGCAGCGAGCCAGGGAATACGGACACCTTC. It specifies CASSEPGNTDTF.

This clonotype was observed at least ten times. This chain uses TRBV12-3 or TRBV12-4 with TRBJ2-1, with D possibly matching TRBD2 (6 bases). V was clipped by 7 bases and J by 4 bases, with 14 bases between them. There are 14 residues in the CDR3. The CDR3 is CASTYEEGYNEQFF. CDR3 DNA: TGTGCCAGCACCTACGAGGAGGGTTACAATGAGCAGTTCTTC.

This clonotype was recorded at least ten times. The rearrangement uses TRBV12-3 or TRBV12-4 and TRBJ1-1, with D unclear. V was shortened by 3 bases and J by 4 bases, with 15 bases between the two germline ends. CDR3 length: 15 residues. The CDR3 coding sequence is TGTGCCAGCAGTTTGGGCATTTGGGTGGGCACTGAAGCTTTCTTT. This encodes CASSLGIWVGTEAFF.

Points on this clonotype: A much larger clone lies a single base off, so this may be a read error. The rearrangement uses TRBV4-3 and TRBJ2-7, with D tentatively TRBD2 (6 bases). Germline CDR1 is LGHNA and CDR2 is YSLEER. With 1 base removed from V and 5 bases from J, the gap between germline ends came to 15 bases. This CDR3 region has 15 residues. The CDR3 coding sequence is TGCGCCAGCAGCCAAGGGCGGGATGCGGCCCACGAGCAGTACTTC. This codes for CASSQGRDAAHEQYF.

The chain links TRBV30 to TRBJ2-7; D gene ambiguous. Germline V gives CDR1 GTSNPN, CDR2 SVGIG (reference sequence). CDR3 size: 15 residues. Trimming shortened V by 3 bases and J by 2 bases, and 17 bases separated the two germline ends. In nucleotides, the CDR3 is TGTGCCTGGAGCTCCGGGTCTACAGCTCCCTACGAGCAGTACTTC. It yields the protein CAWSSGSTAPYEQYF.

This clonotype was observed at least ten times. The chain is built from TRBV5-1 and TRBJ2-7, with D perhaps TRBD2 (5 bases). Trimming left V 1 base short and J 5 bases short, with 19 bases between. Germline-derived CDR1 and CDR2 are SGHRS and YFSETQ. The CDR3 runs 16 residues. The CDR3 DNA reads TGCGCCAGCAGCTTGTACGTCGAGGGCCCGGGGAACGAGCAGTACTTC. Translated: CASSLYVEGPGNEQYF.